The 20 T cell receptor beta chains below come from one sample, sequenced in a study of blood T cell repertoires in COVID-19. TCRdb keeps only in-frame clones here, not all; method: immunoSEQ multiplex PCR. The sample lists some 350,000 clones; 90% were seen once. Material: peripheral blood. The source is a man younger than 35 with active or convalescent COVID-19.

The chain employs TRBV3-1 (or the pseudogene TRBV3-2) and TRBJ1-5; the D gene is possibly TRBD1 (6 bases). V lost 2 bases and J 6 bases, leaving 8 bases between the germline ends. The CDR3 is 13 residues long. Germline V CDR1 and CDR2: LGHDT, YNNKEL (reference sequence). In nucleotides, the CDR3 is TGTGCCAGCAGCCAACTCAGGGGTCAGCCCCAGCATTTT. Translating gives CASSQLRGQPQHF.

The chain recombines TRBV27 with TRBJ1-2, with 11 bases that match TRBD1. Trimming at V came to 3 bases and at J to 0 bases, leaving 3 bases not matched to a gene. The germline CDR1 and CDR2 sequences are MNHEY and SMNVEV (reference sequence). The CDR3 has 16 residues. The CDR3 DNA reads as TGTGCCAGCAGTTTGGACAGGGGGCTTTCTAACTATGGCTACACCTTC. This translates into CASSLDRGLSNYGYTF.

The rearrangement joins TRBV19 to TRBJ2-7, with 8 nucleotides matching TRBD1. Germline trimming cut 6 bases from V and 5 bases from J; bases unmatched to any gene: 15. The germline CDR1 and CDR2 sequences are LNHDA and SQIVND (reference sequence). The CDR3 is 16 residues long. The CDR3 bases are TGTGCCAGTAGCTATTTGTTGGCAGGGGGCAGGAACGAGCAGTACTTC. This gives the protein CASSYLLAGGRNEQYF.

The chain combines TRBV9 with TRBJ2-3; D uncertain. Trimming shortened V by 0 bases and J by 5 bases, and 4 bases separated the two germline ends. The CDR3 is 12 residues long. In germline, CDR1 is SGDLS, CDR2 YYNGEE. CDR3 DNA: TGTGCCAGCAGCGTAGGTAAAGATACGCAGTATTTT. It translates to CASSVGKDTQYF. Combining the CDR3 with reference TRBV9 and TRBJ2-3 gives the whole variable domain DSGVTQTPKHLITATGQRVTLRCSPRSGDLSVYWYQQSLDQGLQFLIQYYNGEERAKGNILERFSAQQFPDLHSELNLSSLELGDSALYFCASSVGKDTQYFGPGTRLTVL.

This clone has only one observation. V is TRBV18 and J is TRBJ1-3, with 10 bases matching TRBD1. The CDR3 loop spans 17 amino acids. V gave up 3 bases and J gave up 1 base; unmatched junction bases: 6. The germline V gene has CDR1 KGHSH and CDR2 LQKENI. In DNA form, the CDR3 reads TGTGCCAGCTCACCGGACCGACAGGGGGCTTCTGGAAACACCATATATTTT. Translating it yields CASSPDRQGASGNTIYF.

The chain combines TRBV6-5 with TRBJ1-2; D uncertain. Germline V gene lookup returns CDR1 MNHEY and CDR2 SVGAGI. The CDR3 covers 13 residues. The ends were cut back, 3 bases at V and 1 base at J, with 6 bases in the middle. Here the CDR3 reads CASSYRFNYGYTF. The CDR3 DNA reads TGTGCCAGCAGTTATCGGTTTAACTATGGCTACACCTTC.

This chain connects TRBV15 to TRBJ2-5, with a weak D call TRBD2 (6 bases). The CDR3 runs to 16 residues. From germline, CDR1 is LNHNV and CDR2 YYDKDF (reference sequence). Trimming stripped 3 bases from V and 4 bases from J, with 18 bases between. This CDR3 reads CATSSYGSYGGETQYF. The CDR3 nucleotides read TGTGCCACCAGCAGTTACGGGAGCTATGGGGGAGAGACCCAGTACTTC.

The CDR3 DNA is TGTGCCAGCAGCCAAGATCTATTCTTGGGAGGGGGGGCGCTCCAAGAGACCCAGTACTTC. Protein sequence: CASSQDLFLGGGALQETQYF. The genes are TRBV4-2 and TRBJ2-5; TRBD2 might be the D (7 bases). Trimming shortened V by 0 bases and J by 1 base, and 24 bases separated the two germline ends. The CDR3 is 20 residues long. CDR1 and CDR2 from the germline V gene are LGHNA and YNFKEQ.

The genes are TRBV19 and TRBJ1-2; TRBD1 aligns across 9 bases. Germline values: CDR1 LNHDA, CDR2 SQIVND (reference sequence). J was trimmed by 1 base and V by 8 bases; bases with no gene match: 8. This CDR3 region has 15 residues. As DNA, the CDR3 is TGTGCCAGTTACCCGGGACAGGGATTTAACTATGGCTACACCTTC. Residues: CASYPGQGFNYGYTF.

This chain links TRBV6-2 or TRBV6-3 with TRBJ2-7; the match to TRBD1 covers 7 bases. This CDR3 region has 13 residues. Germline V gene data show CDR1 as MNHEY and CDR2 as SVGEGT. V lost 5 bases, J lost 3 bases, and 4 bases stayed unmatched. The CDR3 DNA reads as TGTGCCAGCAGTAAACAGGGGAACTACGAGCAGTACTTC. Translating it yields CASSKQGNYEQYF.

The V gene is TRBV11-2, the J gene TRBJ2-1; TRBD2 might be the D (5 bases). This CDR3 is 14 amino acids long. Germline V gene data show CDR1 as SGHAT and CDR2 as FQNNGV. The V end lost 2 bases, the J end lost 7 bases, and 12 bases lay between the germline ends. The chain's CDR3 is CASSLIGVENEQFF. The CDR3 bases are TGTGCCAGCAGCTTAATCGGGGTGGAGAATGAGCAGTTCTTC.

The chain recombines TRBV19 with TRBJ2-2; the D gene is possibly TRBD1 (6 bases). V was shortened by 9 bases and J by 2 bases, with 13 bases between the two germline ends. CDR1 and CDR2 from the germline V gene are LNHDA and SQIVND (reference sequence). The CDR3 extends over 14 amino acids. The CDR3 DNA reads TGTGCCAGCAAACCGACAGGAAACACCGGGGAGCTGTTTTTT. Its protein is CASKPTGNTGELFF.

J is TRBJ2-7 and V is TRBV19; 7 nucleotides agree with TRBD2. After removal of 5 bases from V and 1 base from J, the junction contained 8 bases not matched to a gene. The CDR3 covers 15 residues. Germline CDR1 LNHDA, CDR2 SQIVND (reference sequence). CDR3 in DNA: TGTGCCAGTAGTTCCACGGGAGGTGGGTCCTACGAGCAGTACTTC. As protein: CASSSTGGGSYEQYF.

V gene TRBV14 combines with J gene TRBJ2-7; no clear D gene. V was trimmed by 0 bases and J by 6 bases, leaving 9 bases between them. The CDR3 has 13 residues. Germline V lookup: CDR1 SGHDN, CDR2 FVKESK. The CDR3 coding sequence is TGTGCCAGCAGCCAAGATCCGTGGCTCGAGCAGTACTTC. Translation: CASSQDPWLEQYF.

The chain combines TRBV5-5 with TRBJ2-7; the match to TRBD2 covers 7 bases. The CDR3 sequence is 14 residues long. Germline loops: CDR1 SGHKS, CDR2 YYEKEE (reference sequence). The V segment lost 5 bases and the J segment 2 bases; nucleotides outside the gene matches: 7. As DNA, the CDR3 is TGTGCCAGCAGTTCCGGGACTATCGCCTACGAGCAGTACTTC. This translates into CASSSGTIAYEQYF.

CDR3 in amino acids: CASHGLAGLYEQYF. DNA of the CDR3: TGTGCCAGCCACGGACTAGCGGGACTCTACGAGCAGTACTTC. This sequence joins TRBV2 and TRBJ2-7, with 12 bases aligning to TRBD2. In germline, CDR1 is SNHLY, CDR2 FYNNEI. The length of the CDR3 is 14 residues. J was trimmed by 3 bases and V by 8 bases; bases with no gene match: 5.

This clone was picked up a small number of times. This chain connects TRBV14 to TRBJ1-6; 8 positions match TRBD1. V lost 0 bases to trimming and J lost 8 bases; unmatched junction nucleotides: 12. The CDR3 length is 18 residues. Germline loops: CDR1 SGHDN, CDR2 FVKESK. The CDR3 is CASSQDFSTTGAYSPLHF. The CDR3 DNA follows: TGTGCCAGCAGCCAAGATTTCTCCACGACAGGGGCCTATTCACCCCTCCACTTT.

The V gene is TRBV11-2, the J gene TRBJ2-1, with D perhaps TRBD2 (6 bases). V lost 0 bases and J lost 2, with 11 bases in between. The CDR3 covers 16 residues. Germline V lookup: CDR1 SGHAT, CDR2 FQNNGV. CDR3 sequence (DNA): TGTGCCAGCAGCTTAGATGGAGGGATCACCTACAATGAGCAGTTCTTC. Protein sequence: CASSLDGGITYNEQFF.

In this sample, this clone turned up once. V usage is TRBV7-8 and J usage is TRBJ1-3; TRBD1 might be the D (5 bases). V lost 1 base and J lost 0, with 13 bases in between. Germline CDR1 is SGHVS and CDR2 is FQNEAQ. The CDR3 contains 17 residues. The CDR3: CASSLVGRVSSGNTIYF. The CDR3 DNA follows: TGTGCCAGCAGCTTAGTTGGCAGGGTGAGCTCTGGAAACACCATATATTTT.

In the case of this clone: Additional DNA sequences in this sample encode the identical CDR3. The CDR3 bases are TGTGCCACCAGTGTGGGCAGCTCCTACAATGAGCAGTTCTTC. This codes for CATSVGSSYNEQFF. The rearrangement links TRBV24-1 to TRBJ2-1; D unresolved. Per the germline V gene, CDR1 is KGHDR and CDR2 is SFDVKD. Trimming took 5 bases from V and 0 from J, leaving 7 bases between them. This CDR3 is built from 14 residues.